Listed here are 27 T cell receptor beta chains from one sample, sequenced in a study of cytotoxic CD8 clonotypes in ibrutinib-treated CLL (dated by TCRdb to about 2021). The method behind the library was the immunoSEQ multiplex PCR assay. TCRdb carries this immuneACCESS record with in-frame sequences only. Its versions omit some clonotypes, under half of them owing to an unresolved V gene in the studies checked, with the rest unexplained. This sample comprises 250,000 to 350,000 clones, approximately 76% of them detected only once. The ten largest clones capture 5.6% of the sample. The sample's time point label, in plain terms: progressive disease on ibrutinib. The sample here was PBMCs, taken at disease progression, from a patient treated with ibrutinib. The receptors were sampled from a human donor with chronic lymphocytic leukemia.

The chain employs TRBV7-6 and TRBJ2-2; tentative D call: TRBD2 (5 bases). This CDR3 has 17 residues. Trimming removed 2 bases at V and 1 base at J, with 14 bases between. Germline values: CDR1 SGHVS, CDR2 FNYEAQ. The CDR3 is CASSLSWFGGNTGELFF. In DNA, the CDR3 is TGTGCCAGCAGCTTATCTTGGTTCGGAGGGAACACCGGGGAGCTGTTTTTT.

CDR3 coding DNA: TGTGCCAGCAGCACCCCCGGACGGGGCTCCTACGAGCAGTACTTC. Translating it yields CASSTPGRGSYEQYF. The rearrangement uses TRBV5-4 and TRBJ2-7; tentatively, D is TRBD2 (5 bases). Trimming pared 4 bases from V and 0 bases from J, leaving 14 bases between. CDR3 length equals 15 residues. Germline CDR1 is SGHNT and CDR2 is YYREEE (reference sequence).

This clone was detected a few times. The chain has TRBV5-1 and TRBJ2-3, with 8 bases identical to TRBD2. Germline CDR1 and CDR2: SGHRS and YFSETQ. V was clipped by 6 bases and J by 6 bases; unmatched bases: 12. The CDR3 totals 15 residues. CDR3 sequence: CASKEIAGIIDTQYF. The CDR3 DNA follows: TGCGCCAGCAAAGAGATAGCGGGAATTATCGATACGCAGTATTTT.

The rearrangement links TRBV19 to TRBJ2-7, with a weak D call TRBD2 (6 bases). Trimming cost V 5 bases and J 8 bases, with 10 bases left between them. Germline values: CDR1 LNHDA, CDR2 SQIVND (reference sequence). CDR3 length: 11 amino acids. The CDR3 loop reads CASSVRGQQYF. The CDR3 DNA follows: TGTGCCAGTAGTGTGCGGGGACAGCAGTACTTC. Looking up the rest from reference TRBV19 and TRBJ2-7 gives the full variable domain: DGGITQSPKYLFRKEGQNVTLSCEQNLNHDAMYWYRQDPGQGLRLIYYSQIVNDFQKGDIAEGYSVSREKKESFPLTVTSAQKNPTAFYLCASSVRGQQYFGPGTRLTVT.

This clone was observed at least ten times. DNA for the CDR3: TGCGCCAGCAGCTTGTTAGGCAGGAGTTTTGAAAAACTGTTTTTT. Protein sequence: CASSLLGRSFEKLFF. The V gene is TRBV5-1, the J gene TRBJ1-4, with no clear D. This CDR3 has 15 amino acids. The germline V gene has CDR1 SGHRS and CDR2 YFSETQ. V lost 1 base and J lost 7, with 14 bases in between. The whole variable domain, filled in from reference TRBV5-1 and TRBJ1-4, reads KAGVTQTPRYLIKTRGQQVTLSCSPISGHRSVSWYQQTPGQGLQFLFEYFSETQRNKGNFPGRFSGRQFSNSRSEMNVSTLELGDSALYLCASSLLGRSFEKLFFGSGTQLSVL.

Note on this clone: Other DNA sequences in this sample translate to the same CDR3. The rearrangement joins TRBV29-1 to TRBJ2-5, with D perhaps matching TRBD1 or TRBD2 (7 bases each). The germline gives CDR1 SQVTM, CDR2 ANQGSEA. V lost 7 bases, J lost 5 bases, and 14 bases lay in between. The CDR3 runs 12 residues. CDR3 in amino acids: CSAERGQETQYF. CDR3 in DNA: TGCAGCGCCGAGCGGGGACAGGAGACCCAGTACTTC.

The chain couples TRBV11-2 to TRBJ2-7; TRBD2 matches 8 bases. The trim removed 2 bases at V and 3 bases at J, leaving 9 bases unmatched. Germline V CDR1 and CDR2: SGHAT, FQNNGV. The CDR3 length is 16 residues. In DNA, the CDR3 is TGTGCCAGCAGCTTATCGAGAGCGGGAGCCGACTACGAGCAGTACTTC. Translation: CASSLSRAGADYEQYF.

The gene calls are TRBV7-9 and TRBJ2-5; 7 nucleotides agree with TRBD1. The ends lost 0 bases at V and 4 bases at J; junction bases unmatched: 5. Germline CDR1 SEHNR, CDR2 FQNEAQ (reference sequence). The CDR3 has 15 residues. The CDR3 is CASSLADRVPETQYF. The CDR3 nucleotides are TGTGCCAGCAGCTTAGCAGACAGGGTCCCAGAGACCCAGTACTTC. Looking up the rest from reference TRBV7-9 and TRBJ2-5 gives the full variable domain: DTGVSQNPRHKITKRGQNVTFRCDPISEHNRLYWYRQTLGQGPEFLTYFQNEAQLEKSRLLSDRFSAERPKGSFSTLEIQRTEQGDSAMYLCASSLADRVPETQYFGPGTRLLVL.

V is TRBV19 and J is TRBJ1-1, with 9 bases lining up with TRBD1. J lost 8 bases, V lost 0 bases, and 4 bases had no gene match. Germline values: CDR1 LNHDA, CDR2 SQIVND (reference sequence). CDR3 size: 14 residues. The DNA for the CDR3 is TGTGCCAGTAGTATAGATGGCACAGGGGGCGAAGCTTTCTTT. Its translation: CASSIDGTGGEAFF. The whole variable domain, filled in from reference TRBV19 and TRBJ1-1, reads DGGITQSPKYLFRKEGQNVTLSCEQNLNHDAMYWYRQDPGQGLRLIYYSQIVNDFQKGDIAEGYSVSREKKESFPLTVTSAQKNPTAFYLCASSIDGTGGEAFFGQGTRLTVV.

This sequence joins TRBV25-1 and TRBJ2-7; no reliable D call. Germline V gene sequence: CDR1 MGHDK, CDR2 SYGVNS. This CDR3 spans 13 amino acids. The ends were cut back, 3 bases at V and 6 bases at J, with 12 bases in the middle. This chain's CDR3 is CASSEWVGPEQYF. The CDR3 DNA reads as TGTGCCAGCAGTGAGTGGGTAGGGCCCGAGCAGTACTTC.

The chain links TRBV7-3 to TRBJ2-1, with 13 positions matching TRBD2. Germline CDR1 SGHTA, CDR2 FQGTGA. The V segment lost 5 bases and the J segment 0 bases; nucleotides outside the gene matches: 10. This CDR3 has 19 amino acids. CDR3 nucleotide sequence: TGTGCCAGCAGCGCATGGGGACTAGCGGGAATAAACTCCTACAATGAGCAGTTCTTC. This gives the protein CASSAWGLAGINSYNEQFF.

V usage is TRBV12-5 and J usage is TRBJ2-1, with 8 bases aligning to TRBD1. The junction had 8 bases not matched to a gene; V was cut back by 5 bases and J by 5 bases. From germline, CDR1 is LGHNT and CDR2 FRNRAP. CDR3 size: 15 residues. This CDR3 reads CASGPDRGIHNEQFF. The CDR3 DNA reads TGTGCTAGTGGTCCCGACAGGGGCATACACAATGAGCAGTTCTTC.

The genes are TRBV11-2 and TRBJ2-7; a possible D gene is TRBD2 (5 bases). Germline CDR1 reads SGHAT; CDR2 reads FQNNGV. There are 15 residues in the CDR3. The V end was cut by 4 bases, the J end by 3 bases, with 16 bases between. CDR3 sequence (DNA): TGTGCCAGCAGCTCCCACCCGACGGGGAGCTACGAGCAGTACTTC. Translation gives CASSSHPTGSYEQYF.

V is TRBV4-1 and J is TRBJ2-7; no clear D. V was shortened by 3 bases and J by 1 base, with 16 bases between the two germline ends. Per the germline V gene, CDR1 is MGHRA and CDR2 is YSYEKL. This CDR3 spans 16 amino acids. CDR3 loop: CASSHSRQEPSYEQYF. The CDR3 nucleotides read TGCGCCAGCAGCCATTCCAGGCAAGAACCTTCCTACGAGCAGTACTTC.

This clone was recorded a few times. The CDR3 reads CASSLLAGGYNEQFF. The CDR3 coding sequence is TGCGCCAGCAGCCTACTAGCGGGAGGGTACAATGAGCAGTTCTTC. This chain joins TRBV5-1 and TRBJ2-1, with TRBD2 identical over 13 bases. Germline loops: CDR1 SGHRS, CDR2 YFSETQ. The CDR3 is 15 amino acids. J lost 4 bases, V lost 4 bases, and 2 bases had no gene match.

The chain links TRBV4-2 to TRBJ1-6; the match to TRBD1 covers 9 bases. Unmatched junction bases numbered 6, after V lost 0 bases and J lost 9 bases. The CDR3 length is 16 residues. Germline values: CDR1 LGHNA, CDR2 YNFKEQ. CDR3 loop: CASSQDPGTGRSPLHF. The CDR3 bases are TGTGCCAGCAGCCAAGACCCCGGGACAGGGCGTTCACCCCTCCACTTT.

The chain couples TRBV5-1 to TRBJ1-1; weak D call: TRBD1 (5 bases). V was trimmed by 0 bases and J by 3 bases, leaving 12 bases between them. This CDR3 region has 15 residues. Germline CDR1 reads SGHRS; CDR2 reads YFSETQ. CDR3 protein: CASSLVGRVYTEAFF. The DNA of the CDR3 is TGCGCCAGCAGCTTGGTGGGCAGGGTATACACTGAAGCTTTCTTT.

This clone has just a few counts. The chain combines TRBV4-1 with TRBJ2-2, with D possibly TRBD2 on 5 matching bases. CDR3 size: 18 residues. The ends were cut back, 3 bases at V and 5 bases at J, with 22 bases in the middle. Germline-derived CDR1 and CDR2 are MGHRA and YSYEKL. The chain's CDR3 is CASSQAGVVGVGTGELFF. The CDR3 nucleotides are TGCGCCAGCAGCCAGGCCGGGGTCGTGGGAGTTGGTACCGGGGAGCTGTTTTTT.

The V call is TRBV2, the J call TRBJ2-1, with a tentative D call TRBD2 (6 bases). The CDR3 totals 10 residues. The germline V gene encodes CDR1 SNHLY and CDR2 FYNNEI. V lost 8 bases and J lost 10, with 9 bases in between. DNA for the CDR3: TGTGCCAGCGGAGGGCGGGAGCAGTTCTTC. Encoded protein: CASGGREQFF.

CDR3 DNA sequence: TGTGCCAGCAGCTTAGAGGGACTAGCCTACAATGAGCAGTTCTTC. This sequence encodes CASSLEGLAYNEQFF. The chain links TRBV7-2 to TRBJ2-1; 8 bases match TRBD2. V trimming: 1 base; J trimming: 2 bases; junction bases outside the gene matches: 1. Per germline, CDR1 SGHTA and CDR2 FQGNSA. This CDR3 contains 15 residues.

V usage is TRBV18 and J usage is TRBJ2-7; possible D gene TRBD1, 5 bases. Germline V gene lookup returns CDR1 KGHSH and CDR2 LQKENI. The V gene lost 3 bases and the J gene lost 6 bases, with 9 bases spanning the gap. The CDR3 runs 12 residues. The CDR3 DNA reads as TGTGCCAGCTCACCCGACAGTTTCGAGCAGTACTTC. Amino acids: CASSPDSFEQYF.

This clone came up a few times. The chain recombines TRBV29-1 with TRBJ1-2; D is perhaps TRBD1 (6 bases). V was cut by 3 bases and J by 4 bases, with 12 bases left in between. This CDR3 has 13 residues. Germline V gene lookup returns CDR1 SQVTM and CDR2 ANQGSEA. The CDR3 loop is CSVDEGGGYGYTF. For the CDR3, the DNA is TGCAGCGTTGATGAGGGAGGGGGCTATGGCTACACCTTC.

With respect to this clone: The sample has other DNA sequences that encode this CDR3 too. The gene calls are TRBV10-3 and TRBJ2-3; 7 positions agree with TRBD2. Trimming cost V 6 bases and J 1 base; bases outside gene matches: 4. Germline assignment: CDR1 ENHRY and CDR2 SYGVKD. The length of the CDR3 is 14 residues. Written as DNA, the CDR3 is TGTGCCATCAGAAGCGGGACCCGCACAGATACGCAGTATTTT. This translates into CAIRSGTRTDTQYF.

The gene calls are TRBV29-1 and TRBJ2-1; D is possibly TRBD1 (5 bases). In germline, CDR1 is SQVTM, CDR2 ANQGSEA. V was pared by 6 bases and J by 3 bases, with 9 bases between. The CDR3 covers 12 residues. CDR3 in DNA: TGCAGCGTAGACAGAGTCTACAATGAGCAGTTCTTC. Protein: CSVDRVYNEQFF.

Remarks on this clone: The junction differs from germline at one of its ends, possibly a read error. CDR3 in amino acids: CASSLAQRKNAEAFF. DNA for the CDR3: TGTGCCAGCAGCTTAGCCCAGAGGAAGAACGCTGAAGCTTTCTTT. This chain joins TRBV11-1 and TRBJ1-1; D not resolved. The CDR3 runs 15 residues. The V gene's germline CDR1 is SGHAT and CDR2 FQDESV (reference sequence).

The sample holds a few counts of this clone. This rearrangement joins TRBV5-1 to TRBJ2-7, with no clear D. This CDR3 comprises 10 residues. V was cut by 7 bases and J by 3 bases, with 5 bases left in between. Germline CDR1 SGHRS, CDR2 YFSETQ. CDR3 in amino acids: CASGYYEQYF. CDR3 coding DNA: TGCGCCAGCGGCTACTACGAGCAGTACTTC. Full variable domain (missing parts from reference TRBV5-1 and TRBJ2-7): KAGVTQTPRYLIKTRGQQVTLSCSPISGHRSVSWYQQTPGQGLQFLFEYFSETQRNKGNFPGRFSGRQFSNSRSEMNVSTLELGDSALYLCASGYYEQYFGPGTRLTVT.

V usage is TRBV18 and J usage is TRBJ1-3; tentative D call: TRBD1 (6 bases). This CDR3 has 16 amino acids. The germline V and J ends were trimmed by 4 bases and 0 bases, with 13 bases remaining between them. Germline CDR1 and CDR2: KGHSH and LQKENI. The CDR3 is CASSQKSTGSGNTIYF. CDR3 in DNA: TGTGCCAGCTCACAAAAATCGACAGGCTCTGGAAACACCATATATTTT.